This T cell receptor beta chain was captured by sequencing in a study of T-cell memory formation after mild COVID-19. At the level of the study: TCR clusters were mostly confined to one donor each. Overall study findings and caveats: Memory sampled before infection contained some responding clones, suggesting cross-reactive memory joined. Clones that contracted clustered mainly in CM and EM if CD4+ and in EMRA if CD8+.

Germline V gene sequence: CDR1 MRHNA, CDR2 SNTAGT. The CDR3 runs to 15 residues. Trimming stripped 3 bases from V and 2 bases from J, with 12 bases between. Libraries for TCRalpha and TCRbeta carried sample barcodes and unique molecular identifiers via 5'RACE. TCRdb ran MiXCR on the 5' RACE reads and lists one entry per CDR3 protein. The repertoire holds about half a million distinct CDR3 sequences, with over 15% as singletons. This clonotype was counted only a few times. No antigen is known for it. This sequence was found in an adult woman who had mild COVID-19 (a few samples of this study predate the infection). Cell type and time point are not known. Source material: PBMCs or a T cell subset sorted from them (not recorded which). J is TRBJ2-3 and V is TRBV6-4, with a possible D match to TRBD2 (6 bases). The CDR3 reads CASSEGGGDTDTQYF. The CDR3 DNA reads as TGTGCCAGCAGTGAGGGAGGAGGAGACACAGATACGCAGTATTTT.